Here is one T cell receptor (beta chain) with its context. Its cognate antigen is unknown. A multiplex PCR was run with 60 Vbeta primers and 13 Jbeta primers. TCRdb's copy holds only in-frame clones and misses some; the assay was immunoSEQ multiplex PCR. The sample carries 200,000 to 250,000 clones, 70% to 85% recorded once. The entry originates in a study of cytomegalovirus exposure and HLA in healthy donors. Study-level results: A missense DCLRE1C variant was associated with V- and J-gene trimming of TCR beta chains in a later analysis, and an independent cohort replicated the association. Solely CMV serostatus was available to characterize immune exposure. DRB1 had the most TCR associations and HLA-C the fewest, a later analysis found, with rates varying by HLA locus. Researchers reported that a few CMV-associated chains were confirmed in vitro as CMV antigen-specific.

V lost 0 bases to trimming and J lost 2 bases, with 7 bases between them. The germline CDR1 and CDR2 sequences are MGHRA and YSYEKL. This CDR3 comprises 14 residues. The TCR originated in a woman between 40 and 55 years old in good health and CMV-seronegative. The chain is built from TRBV4-1 and TRBJ2-5; D may be TRBD2 (5 bases). The sample was PBMCs. The chain's CDR3 is CASSQDRTQETQYF. DNA for the CDR3: TGCGCCAGCAGCCAAGATCGGACTCAAGAGACCCAGTACTTC.